What follows are 26 T cell receptor beta chains derived from one specimen sequenced in a study of PD-L1 blockade in urothelial cancer. Time point given: peripheral blood 6 weeks after treatment start. Profiling relied on immunoSEQ multiplex PCR, and the TCRdb table lists in-frame clones only, not all of them. Counted here are some 40,000 clones, 75% to 95% occurring once; the ten biggest clones make up 7.3%. Sequences were derived from PBMCs, sampled around atezolizumab (anti-PD-L1) treatment. Receptors were obtained from a man between 65 and 80 years old with urothelial cancer.

This clone was counted once. The CDR3: CASSQGGVNTEAFF. The CDR3 DNA sequence: TGCGCCAGCAGCCAGGGAGGGGTTAACACTGAAGCTTTCTTT. The rearrangement links TRBV5-1 to TRBJ1-1, with TRBD1 as a possible D gene (5 bases). The CDR3 has 14 amino acids. CDR1 and CDR2 from the germline V gene are SGHRS and YFSETQ. Trimming took off 4 bases at V and 2 bases at J, with 12 bases between the two ends.

V usage is TRBV5-1 and J usage is TRBJ2-5, with 10 bases identical to TRBD1. CDR1 is SGHRS and CDR2 is YFSETQ in the germline V gene. V was clipped by 4 bases and J by 4 bases; unmatched bases: 7. This CDR3 contains 15 residues. The CDR3 region has the DNA TGCGCCAGCAGCCTGACAGGGGGCATTGGAGAGACCCAGTACTTC. Protein: CASSLTGGIGETQYF.

The V gene is TRBV5-1, the J gene TRBJ1-1, with 7 bases that match TRBD1. The CDR3 loop spans 12 amino acids. Trimming removed 4 bases from V and 4 bases from J; junction bases left unmatched: 1. Germline CDR1 and CDR2: SGHRS and YFSETQ. The CDR3 sequence: CASSAGGTEAFF. The CDR3 nucleotides are TGCGCCAGCAGCGCAGGGGGCACTGAAGCTTTCTTT. The full variable domain, rest sourced from reference TRBV5-1 and TRBJ1-1, is KAGVTQTPRYLIKTRGQQVTLSCSPISGHRSVSWYQQTPGQGLQFLFEYFSETQRNKGNFPGRFSGRQFSNSRSEMNVSTLELGDSALYLCASSAGGTEAFFGQGTRLTVV.

The chain uses TRBV25-1 and TRBJ2-3, with 10 nucleotides matching TRBD2. V dropped 3 bases and J dropped 2; count of bases not matched to a gene: 8. The CDR3 runs 17 residues. Germline V gene sequence: CDR1 MGHDK, CDR2 SYGVNS. The CDR3 DNA reads TGTGCCAGCAGTGATCCCAAGGGGACTAGCGCCACAGATACGCAGTATTTT. Protein: CASSDPKGTSATDTQYF.

The chain recombines TRBV10-3 with TRBJ2-1; 8 positions match TRBD1. CDR3 length: 15 amino acids. V trimming: 2 bases; J trimming: 6 bases; junction bases outside the gene matches: 6. The germline CDR1 and CDR2 sequences are ENHRY and SYGVKD. The CDR3 nucleotides read TGTGCCATCAGTGAGAGGGGGACAGGAGGCAATGAGCAGTTCTTC. Protein product: CAISERGTGGNEQFF.

The chain joins TRBV7-2 to TRBJ2-1; 10 bases align to TRBD2. Germline CDR1 is SGHTA and CDR2 is FQGNSA. This CDR3 region has 15 residues. Losses at the gene ends were 5 bases for V and 7 bases for J; bases not matched to a gene: 8. The CDR3 DNA is TGTGCCAGCAGCCCGAGCGGGAGGGCCGGGAATGAGCAGTTCTTC. Protein sequence: CASSPSGRAGNEQFF.

The chain carries TRBV28 and TRBJ2-7; TRBD2 matches 11 bases. The V gene's germline CDR1 is MDHEN and CDR2 SYDVKM. After removal of 6 bases from V and 3 bases from J, the junction contained 7 bases not matched to a gene. CDR3 length equals 15 residues. In DNA form, the CDR3 reads TGTGCCAGCAGGTCCATAGCGGGAGGGGGCTACGAGCAGTACTTC. Encoded protein: CASRSIAGGGYEQYF.

The V gene is TRBV6-1, the J gene TRBJ2-7; possibly TRBD1 for D (6 bases). The CDR3 length is 13 residues. Between the trimmed V and J ends, which lost 3 bases and 2 bases, there was a span of 8 bases. Per the germline V gene, CDR1 is MNHNS and CDR2 is SASEGT. CDR3 amino acids: CASSDNRAYEQYF. In nucleotides, the CDR3 is TGTGCCAGCAGTGACAACAGGGCCTACGAGCAGTACTTC.

V usage is TRBV9 and J usage is TRBJ2-7; tentative D call: TRBD1 (5 bases). Trimming took off 0 bases at V and 3 bases at J, with 13 bases between the two ends. Germline CDR1 reads SGDLS; CDR2 reads YYNGEE. The CDR3 covers 15 residues. The CDR3 nucleotides read TGTGCCAGCAGCGTAGAAGCTGCAGGGCGCTACGAGCAGTACTTC. Protein: CASSVEAAGRYEQYF.

This chain connects TRBV5-1 to TRBJ2-6; the D gene is possibly TRBD1 (6 bases). The CDR3 runs to 15 residues. Trimming pared 2 bases from V and 2 bases from J, leaving 8 bases between. Germline V CDR1 and CDR2: SGHRS, YFSETQ. The CDR3 coding sequence is TGCGCCAGCAGCTTACGACAGGCTGGGGCCAACGTCCTGACTTTC. It yields the protein CASSLRQAGANVLTF. The full variable domain, with the rest looked up from reference TRBV5-1 and TRBJ2-6, is KAGVTQTPRYLIKTRGQQVTLSCSPISGHRSVSWYQQTPGQGLQFLFEYFSETQRNKGNFPGRFSGRQFSNSRSEMNVSTLELGDSALYLCASSLRQAGANVLTFGAGSRLTVL.

This chain connects TRBV6-1 to TRBJ2-7; TRBD2 agrees at 10 bases. The CDR3 totals 13 residues. The V and J ends lost 10 bases and 2 bases, in that order; junction bases with no gene match: 5. Germline V gene sequence: CDR1 MNHNS, CDR2 SASEGT. CDR3 region: CATSGRGTYEQYF. CDR3 in DNA: TGTGCCACTAGCGGGAGAGGGACCTACGAGCAGTACTTC.

This chain uses TRBV18 with TRBJ2-3; TRBD2 agrees at 7 bases. This CDR3 region has 16 residues. V gave up 0 bases and J gave up 3 bases; unmatched junction bases: 6. The V gene's germline CDR1 is KGHSH and CDR2 LQKENI. The CDR3 here is CASSPPRGRRTDTQYF. The CDR3 nucleotides read TGTGCCAGCTCACCACCGCGGGGGAGGCGGACAGATACGCAGTATTTT.

The chain has TRBV28 and TRBJ2-7; 7 positions match TRBD1. Germline-derived CDR1 and CDR2 are MDHEN and SYDVKM. With 2 bases clipped from V and 0 bases from J, the junction kept 7 bases outside the gene matches. This CDR3 spans 16 amino acids. Written as DNA, the CDR3 is TGTGCCAGCAGTTTAGAGGCGACAGGGTCCTCCTACGAGCAGTACTTC. Its protein is CASSLEATGSSYEQYF.

The chain couples TRBV29-1 to TRBJ2-1, with a weak D call TRBD2 (6 bases). The V gene's germline CDR1 is SQVTM and CDR2 ANQGSEA. V gave up 0 bases and J gave up 7 bases, with 19 bases separating them. The CDR3 has 16 amino acids. CDR3 sequence reads: CSVEDRRAGMSNEQFF. The CDR3 DNA reads TGCAGCGTTGAAGATAGGAGGGCAGGAATGTCGAATGAGCAGTTCTTC.

This clone has just one count. The rearrangement joins TRBV2 to TRBJ2-3, with 7 bases matching TRBD2. J was trimmed by 6 bases and V by 6 bases; bases with no gene match: 6. The CDR3 is 13 amino acids. Germline CDR1 SNHLY, CDR2 FYNNEI. CDR3 sequence (DNA): TGTGCCAGCAGCCCCGGGGAGGGGGATACGCAGTATTTT. It translates to CASSPGEGDTQYF.

CDR3 coding DNA: TGTGCCAGCTCCTCGATCGGGGGGGAAAAAGGAGGGACCCAGTACTTC. Translating gives CASSSIGGEKGGTQYF. V is TRBV11-2 and J is TRBJ2-5, with 8 bases matching TRBD2. The CDR3 sequence is 16 residues long. V lost 8 bases and J lost 7; bases outside the gene matches: 18. Germline assignment: CDR1 SGHAT and CDR2 FQNNGV.

The chain is built from TRBV10-3 and TRBJ2-5, with no clear D. Germline V gene lookup returns CDR1 ENHRY and CDR2 SYGVKD. The CDR3 sequence is 14 residues long. Trimming shortened V by 5 bases and J by 0 bases, and 10 bases separated the two germline ends. The CDR3 loop reads CAISKTSNQETQYF. The CDR3 DNA follows: TGTGCCATCAGTAAGACTTCTAACCAAGAGACCCAGTACTTC.

The chain employs TRBV27 and TRBJ1-3; D not certain. V lost 5 bases to trimming and J lost 0 bases, with 8 bases between them. The CDR3 is made up of 14 amino acids. Germline CDR1 MNHEY, CDR2 SMNVEV (reference sequence). CDR3 amino acids: CASSTGSSGNTIYF. CDR3 DNA sequence: TGTGCCAGCAGTACCGGGAGCTCTGGAAACACCATATATTTT.

This chain joins TRBV6-5 and TRBJ2-7; no firm D call. V gave up 5 bases and J gave up 3 bases, with 11 bases separating them. CDR3 length: 13 residues. Germline CDR1 MNHEY, CDR2 SVGAGI. The CDR3 DNA follows: TGTGCCAGCAGTCGAGGTGGAGTCTACGAGCAGTACTTC. Protein: CASSRGGVYEQYF.

This chain uses TRBV5-5 with TRBJ1-1, with 7 bases that match TRBD1. Germline CDR1 SGHKS, CDR2 YYEKEE (reference sequence). CDR3 length equals 15 residues. J was trimmed by 4 bases and V by 5 bases; bases with no gene match: 11. For the CDR3, the DNA is TGTGCCAGCAGGCGTACAGGGGTTGGGACCACTGAAGCTTTCTTT. It specifies CASRRTGVGTTEAFF.

The rearrangement joins TRBV19 to TRBJ2-3, with D possibly TRBD2 on 6 matching bases. Germline CDR1 reads LNHDA; CDR2 reads SQIVND (reference sequence). V lost 2 bases to trimming and J lost 0 bases, with 9 bases between them. The CDR3 covers 15 residues. This CDR3 reads CASSIIAASTDTQYF. DNA of the CDR3: TGTGCCAGTAGTATAATAGCGGCTAGCACAGATACGCAGTATTTT.

The V gene is TRBV29-1, the J gene TRBJ2-7; perhaps TRBD1 as D (5 bases). Germline V CDR1 and CDR2: SQVTM, ANQGSEA. The CDR3 is 13 residues long. The V and J ends lost 4 bases and 2 bases respectively, with 12 bases between them. The CDR3 DNA is TGCAGCGTTGGTACAGGCCAGCCCTACGAGCAGTACTTC. Protein sequence: CSVGTGQPYEQYF.

CDR3 protein: CATSRDRGRETQYF. In DNA, the CDR3 is TGTGCCACCAGCAGAGATAGGGGGCGGGAGACCCAGTACTTC. The rearrangement joins TRBV15 to TRBJ2-5; 7 positions agree with TRBD1. The CDR3 is 14 amino acids. With V trimmed by 0 bases and J by 5 bases, 3 bases remained unmatched. Germline V CDR1 and CDR2: LNHNV, YYDKDF (reference sequence).

The rearrangement joins TRBV5-1 to TRBJ2-3; a possible D gene is TRBD2 (6 bases). Germline lookup yields CDR1 SGHRS and CDR2 YFSETQ. CDR3 length equals 15 residues. V lost 3 bases to trimming and J lost 2 bases, with 13 bases between them. The CDR3 loop is CASSSGSRVTDTQYF. CDR3 DNA sequence: TGCGCCAGCAGCTCCGGGAGCAGGGTCACAGATACGCAGTATTTT.

V gene TRBV29-1 combines with J gene TRBJ1-5; 9 positions match TRBD1. J was trimmed by 7 bases and V by 4 bases; bases with no gene match: 2. CDR1 and CDR2 (germline): SQVTM, ANQGSEA. The CDR3 spans 12 residues. Here the CDR3 DNA reads TGCAGCGTTGGACAGGGGGGACAGCCCCAGCATTTT. Translated, it gives CSVGQGGQPQHF.

The count of this clone is one. The CDR3 DNA follows: TGTGCCAGCAGTGAAATCAGCGGGGGACTAGGTCAGGACGAGCAGTACTTC. This codes for CASSEISGGLGQDEQYF. The V gene is TRBV6-1, the J gene TRBJ2-7; TRBD2 aligns across 8 bases. The CDR3 extends over 17 amino acids. CDR1 and CDR2 (germline): MNHNS, SASEGT. With 2 bases clipped from V and 5 bases from J, the junction kept 14 bases outside the gene matches.